What follows are 14 T cell receptor beta chains derived from one specimen sequenced in a study of regulatory T cells in long-lasting Graves disease. HTBI primers from iRepertoire and Arm-PCR of CDR3 regions yielded the TCR beta libraries. TCRdb used MiXCR to reprocess the multiplex PCR reads, holding one entry per CDR3 protein. The profile shows 550,000 to 600,000 distinct CDR3 sequences, around 16% of them singletons. Time point meaning: newly diagnosed GD, antithyroid drugs for less than 3 months. From RNA extracted from PBMCs, the TCR library was made. The sample also formed part of further work on T cells in Graves' hyperthyroidism and ophthalmopathy.

The source was peripheral blood mononuclear cells (PBMCs), collected at new diagnosis, from a patient treated with antithyroid drugs. All receptors derive from a man between 18 and 29 years old with Graves disease.

This clonotype was found many times. This chain links TRBV11-2 with TRBJ1-2; D perhaps matches TRBD1 (6 bases). The V gene's germline CDR1 is SGHAT and CDR2 FQNNGV. V was clipped by 5 bases and J by 2 bases, with 12 bases between them. The CDR3 spans 14 residues. For the CDR3, the DNA is TGTGCCAGCAGCCAGGGGACCTCCAACTATGGCTACACCTTC. Translating it yields CASSQGTSNYGYTF.

This clonotype was picked up many times. This chain links TRBV20-1 with TRBJ1-6, with 9 positions matching TRBD1. V lost 4 bases and J lost 5; bases outside the gene matches: 3. This CDR3 contains 14 residues. The germline V gene encodes CDR1 DFQATT and CDR2 SNEGSKA (reference sequence). The CDR3 loop is CSATRTGDNSPLHF. In nucleotides, the CDR3 is TGCAGTGCTACCCGGACAGGGGATAATTCACCCCTCCACTTT.

This clonotype turned up a few times. The chain uses TRBV12-3 or TRBV12-4 and TRBJ2-3; perhaps TRBD2 as D (6 bases). CDR3 length: 14 amino acids. The V end lost 5 bases, the J end lost 3 bases, and 12 bases lay between the germline ends. The CDR3 here is CASSGGVLTDTQYF. The CDR3 nucleotides read TGTGCCAGCAGTGGAGGGGTGTTGACAGATACGCAGTATTTT.

This clonotype has a count of ten or more. This chain joins TRBV7-3 and TRBJ1-5; no clear D. The CDR3 contains 13 residues. Germline V gene data show CDR1 as SGHTA and CDR2 as FQGTGA. V lost 2 bases, J lost 4 bases, and 6 bases lay in between. Here the CDR3 DNA reads TGTGCCAGCAGCTTAGGGCAAAATCAGCCCCAGCATTTT. The encoded protein is CASSLGQNQPQHF.

This clonotype was seen only a few times. The chain is built from TRBV9 and TRBJ2-1; D gene uncertain. The ends were cut back, 2 bases at V and 4 bases at J, with 7 bases in the middle. Germline CDR1 SGDLS, CDR2 YYNGEE. CDR3 length equals 13 residues. CDR3 protein: CASSVPDYNEQFF. For the CDR3, the DNA is TGTGCCAGCAGCGTGCCCGATTACAATGAGCAGTTCTTC.

This clonotype was detected ten times or more. The J gene is TRBJ2-7, the V gene TRBV20-1; TRBD2 matches 9 bases. Germline V gene lookup returns CDR1 DFQATT and CDR2 SNEGSKA (reference sequence). The trim removed 0 bases at V and 9 bases at J, leaving 3 bases unmatched. This CDR3 is built from 12 residues. CDR3 sequence (DNA): TGCAGTGCTAGAGAGAATAGCGGGAGGCAGTACTTC. This encodes CSARENSGRQYF.

This clonotype was detected ten times or more. V is TRBV30 and J is TRBJ1-1; possibly TRBD1 for D (5 bases). The CDR3 sequence is 13 residues long. The ends were cut back, 2 bases at V and 2 bases at J, with 9 bases in the middle. Germline loops: CDR1 GTSNPN, CDR2 SVGIG (reference sequence). The CDR3 loop is CAWSRGANTEAFF. The DNA of the CDR3 is TGTGCCTGGAGTAGAGGGGCTAACACTGAAGCTTTCTTT.

In this sample, this clonotype turned up many times. The V gene is TRBV5-1, the J gene TRBJ2-1; the match to TRBD1 covers 7 bases. The J call may be incorrect, as the DNA end agrees better with TRBJ2-5. The CDR3 sequence is 17 residues long. Germline V lookup: CDR1 SGHRS, CDR2 YFSETQ. DNA of the CDR3: TGCGCCAGCAGCAAGGACTCCCCTGGGACCAGGGGGGAGACCCAGTACTTC. This codes for CASSKDSPGTRGETQYF.

This clonotype was observed at least ten times. The J gene is TRBJ2-3, the V gene TRBV20-1; 9 positions match TRBD2. CDR3 length: 13 amino acids. Trimming took 5 bases from V and 1 from J; bases not matched to a gene: 1. CDR1 and CDR2 (germline): DFQATT, SNEGSKA (reference sequence). The CDR3 bases are TGCAGTGCTGAGCGGGAGGGCACAGATACGCAGTATTTT. This translates into CSAEREGTDTQYF.

The chain combines TRBV15 with TRBJ1-4, with a weak D call TRBD1 (5 bases). There are 16 residues in the CDR3. The germline V gene encodes CDR1 LNHNV and CDR2 YYDKDF (reference sequence). The V end was cut by 4 bases, the J end by 8 bases, with 20 bases between. As DNA, the CDR3 is TGTGCCACCAGCACTGGGGACTGGGGGGGGAAGGAAAAACTGTTTTTT. This gives the protein CATSTGDWGGKEKLFF. Variable domain in full (rest from reference TRBV15 and TRBJ1-4): DAMVIQNPRYQVTQFGKPVTLSCSQTLNHNVMYWYQQKSSQAPKLLFHYYDKDFNNEADTPDNFQSRRPNTSFCFLDIRSPGLGDTAMYLCATSTGDWGGKEKLFFGSGTQLSVL.

The chain couples TRBV27 to TRBJ1-1; 7 nucleotides line up with TRBD1. Germline values: CDR1 MNHEY, CDR2 SMNVEV (reference sequence). CDR3 length equals 18 residues. V shed 2 bases and J 4 bases; nucleotides not matched to a gene: 16. DNA of the CDR3: TGTGCCAGCAGTTTAACACGTCCGACAGGGTATGTTTCCACTGAAGCTTTCTTT. Translated, it gives CASSLTRPTGYVSTEAFF.

The rearrangement links TRBV4-1 to TRBJ2-7; perhaps TRBD1 as D (5 bases). CDR1 and CDR2 (germline): MGHRA, YSYEKL. Trimming took 0 bases from V and 0 from J, leaving 15 bases between them. This CDR3 region has 17 residues. The CDR3 loop is CASSQDMGQTISYEQYF. As DNA, the CDR3 is TGCGCCAGCAGCCAAGATATGGGGCAGACAATCTCCTACGAGCAGTACTTC.

The chain joins TRBV18 to TRBJ2-7, with TRBD1 as a possible D gene (6 bases). V shed 3 bases and J shed 1 base, with 10 bases lying between them. This CDR3 comprises 14 residues. The germline gives CDR1 KGHSH, CDR2 LQKENI. The CDR3 sequence is CASSPRDTSYEQYF. The CDR3 region has the DNA TGTGCCAGCTCACCCCGGGACACTTCCTACGAGCAGTACTTC. The full variable domain, completed using reference TRBV18 and TRBJ2-7, is NAGVMQNPRHLVRRRGQEARLRCSPMKGHSHVYWYRQLPEEGLKFMVYLQKENIIDESGMPKERFSAEFPKEGPSILRIQQVVRGDSAAYFCASSPRDTSYEQYFGPGTRLTVT.

There are a few counts of this clonotype. This sequence joins TRBV14 and TRBJ2-7, with 11 bases aligning to TRBD2. V gave up 3 bases and J gave up 2 bases; unmatched junction bases: 3. Germline V gene sequence: CDR1 SGHDN, CDR2 FVKESK. The length of the CDR3 is 15 residues. CDR3 amino acids: CASSHGSGRAYEQYF. The CDR3 DNA is TGTGCCAGCAGCCACGGTAGCGGGAGGGCCTACGAGCAGTACTTC. Filled out from reference TRBV14 and TRBJ2-7, the complete variable domain reads EAGVTQFPSHSVIEKGQTVTLRCDPISGHDNLYWYRRVMGKEIKFLLHFVKESKQDESGMPNNRFLAERTGGTYSTLKVQPAELEDSGVYFCASSHGSGRAYEQYFGPGTRLTVT.